This T cell receptor (beta chain) came from a study of OX40 agonist ivuxolimab in advanced cancers. For the study in its entirety: Ivuxolimab was an agonistic, fully human IgG2 monoclonal antibody directed against OX40 (CD134), a costimulatory receptor. In the dose-escalation cohort, 82.7% of patients were male, and the mean age was approximately 60 years, with a range of about 23 to 85. The paper describes the monotherapy dose-escalation part (N of about 47 patients) of the phase I trial of ivuxolimab. Partial responses occurred in three dose-escalation patients, of whom one had hepatocellular carcinoma and two had cutaneous melanoma. Intravenous ivuxolimab was administered to patients every 2 weeks at six dose levels: 0.01, 0.1, 0.3, 1.5, 3 and 10 mg/kg. Patients were allowed to have had prior anti-PD-1, anti-PD-L1 or anti-CTLA-4 therapy, and less than 45% of the dose-escalation patients had previously received checkpoint inhibitors. The purpose of peripheral TCRbeta sequencing was to test whether ivuxolimab changed TCR sequence diversity and led to clonal T-cell expansion. Of the approximately 54 patients in dose escalation, approximately 20 had hepatocellular carcinoma, roughly 15 had melanoma, 9 had renal cell carcinoma and 9 had head and neck cancer.

By its share of the sample, this clone is medium-sized (0.01 to 0.1%). It has no known antigen specificity. No much larger clone is present one base from it, and per-base qualities are unavailable. For sequencing of the TCRbeta CDR3 region, genomic DNA was extracted from the sorted cells. The immunoSEQ Assay was used for sequencing of TCRbeta CDR3 regions. In TCRdb, the immuneACCESS table is reduced to in-frame sequences with V and J assigned. These tables do not hold every clone; where another copy was compared, an unresolved V gene accounts for under half, and the others remain unexplained. This sample is represented by tens of thousands of clones; about four fifths of them were singletons. Together, the top ten hold approximately 6.3% of the sample. The research as a whole found: After ivuxolimab, more expanded clones were found on average in CD8+ T cells than in CD4+ T cells. In partial responders in the 0.1-3.0 mg/kg groups, normalized peripheral clonal expansion was found to be among the lowest, especially among CD8+ T cells. The antigen specificity of the clonally expanded peripheral T cells was not determined. At doses of 0.1 to 3.0 mg/kg, clonal expansion of both CD4+ and CD8+ blood T cells was observed from baseline to week 6. Low levels of normalized T-cell clonal expansion were also shown by some nonresponding patients.

The CDR3 holds 14 amino acids from the cysteine to the phenylalanine. The CDR3 DNA has 42 bases and is translated from base 1. Trimming removed 5 bases from V and 7 bases from J; the gene matches leave 5 bases unexplained. CDR1 and CDR2 were assigned from the germline V gene as SGHVS and FNYEAQ. The trial excluded patients who had a history of autoimmune disease or who were on systemic immunosuppression. Peripheral blood for TCR sequencing was drawn from every dose cohort at baseline, at cycle 4 day 1 and at cycle 7 day 1. Samples came from an open-label, multicenter, first-in-human phase I dose-escalation trial of ivuxolimab. Adults with locally advanced or metastatic melanoma, renal cell, hepatocellular, or head and neck squamous cell carcinoma were enrolled in the trial. CD4+ and CD8+ T cells were sorted separately from peripheral blood before TCR sequencing.

This TCR derives from an adult with an advanced solid tumor such as melanoma, head and neck, liver or kidney cancer. The rearranged chain carries TRBV7-6 and TRBJ1-6; 7 bases in the junction line up with TRBD1. Specimen: CD4+ or CD8+ T cells sorted from blood, collected in a trial of the OX40 agonist ivuxolimab. CDR3 sequence: CASSERQGNSPLHF. The sequenced DNA is TGTGCCAGCAGCGAACGACAGGGAAATTCACCCCTCCACTTT.